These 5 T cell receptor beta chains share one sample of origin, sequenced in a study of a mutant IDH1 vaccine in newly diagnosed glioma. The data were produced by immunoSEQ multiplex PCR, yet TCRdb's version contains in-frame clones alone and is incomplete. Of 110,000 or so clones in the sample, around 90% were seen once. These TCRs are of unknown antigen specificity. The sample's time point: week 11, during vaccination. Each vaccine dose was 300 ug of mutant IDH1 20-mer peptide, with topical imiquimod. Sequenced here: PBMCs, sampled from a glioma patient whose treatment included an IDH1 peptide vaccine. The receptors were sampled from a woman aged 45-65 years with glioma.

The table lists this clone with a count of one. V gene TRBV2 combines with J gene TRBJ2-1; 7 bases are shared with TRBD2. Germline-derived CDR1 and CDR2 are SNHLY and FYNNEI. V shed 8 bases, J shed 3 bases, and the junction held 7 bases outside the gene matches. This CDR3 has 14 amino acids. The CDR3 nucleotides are TGTGCCAGCGAGCCGGGACTATACTACAATGAGCAGTTCTTC. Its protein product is CASEPGLYYNEQFF.

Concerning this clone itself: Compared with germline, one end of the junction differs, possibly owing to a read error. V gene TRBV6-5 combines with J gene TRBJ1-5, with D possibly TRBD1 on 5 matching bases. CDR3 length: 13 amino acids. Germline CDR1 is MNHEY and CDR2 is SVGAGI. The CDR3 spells CATSRGMNQPQHF. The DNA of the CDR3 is TGTGCCACCAGTAGGGGAATGAATCAGCCCCAGCATTTT.

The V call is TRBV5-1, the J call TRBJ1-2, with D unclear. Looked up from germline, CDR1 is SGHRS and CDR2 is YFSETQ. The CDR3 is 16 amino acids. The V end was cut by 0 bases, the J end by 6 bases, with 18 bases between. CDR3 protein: CASSLGGLPTEDGYTF. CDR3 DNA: TGCGCCAGCAGCTTGGGAGGACTCCCGACGGAGGATGGCTACACCTTC.

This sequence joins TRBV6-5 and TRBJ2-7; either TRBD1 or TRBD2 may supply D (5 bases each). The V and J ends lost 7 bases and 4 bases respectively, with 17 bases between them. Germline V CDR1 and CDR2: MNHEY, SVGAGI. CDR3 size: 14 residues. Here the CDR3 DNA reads TGTGCCAGCAAAGGGACCCTAGCACCGTACGAGCAGTACTTC. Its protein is CASKGTLAPYEQYF.

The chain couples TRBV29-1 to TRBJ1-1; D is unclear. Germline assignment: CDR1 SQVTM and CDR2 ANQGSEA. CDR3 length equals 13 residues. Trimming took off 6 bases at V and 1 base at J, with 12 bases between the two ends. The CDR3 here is CSVDAGGNTEAFF. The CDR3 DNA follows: TGCAGCGTAGATGCTGGAGGGAACACTGAAGCTTTCTTT. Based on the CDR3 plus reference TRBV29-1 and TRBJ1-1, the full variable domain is SAVISQKPSRDICQRGTSLTIQCQVDSQVTMMFWYRQQPGQSLTLIATANQGSEATYESGFVIDKFPISRPNLTFSTLTVSNMSPEDSSIYLCSVDAGGNTEAFFGQGTRLTVV.